This note documents a single T cell receptor (beta chain) sequence. The antigen it recognizes is unknown. Base qualities are missing; no much larger clone stands one base away. This specimen belongs to a study of PD-1 blockade in classical Hodgkin lymphoma (TCRdb year 2020). About the investigation overall: Nivolumab dosing was 3 mg/kg intravenously every 2 weeks, continuing until either disease progression or unacceptable toxicity. A peripheral blood immune signature of response to PD-1 blockade in classical Hodgkin lymphoma was defined using TCR beta sequencing and CyTOF. Results and caveats for the whole study, not just this receptor: The study covered only a single clinical trial cohort, and the causes of the repertoire differences, possibly disease activity or prior therapy, were still not defined. By C4D1, a significant rise was seen in CD4+ TCR diversity but not in CD8+ TCR diversity (p=0.0027 vs p=0.16), and the rise was most apparent among complete responders (p=0.02). Baseline diversity similar to that of newly diagnosed patients was observed in trial patients achieving complete response, whereas significantly lower diversity was observed in partial responders and progressors. Lower diversity was observed in patients in whom nivolumab was started less than 1 year after ASCT, and these patients were excluded from later analyses so that confounding by immune reconstitution would be avoided. Newly diagnosed patients were reported to have lower baseline TCR diversity than healthy donors, and relapsed/refractory patients were reported to have lower baseline TCR diversity still.

The Qiagen DNeasy kit was used to extract genomic DNA both from unsorted PBMCs and from the negatively selected CD4+ and CD8+ fractions. Using primers that anneal to V and J segments, immunoSEQ multiplex PCR amplified the TCR beta CDR3 regions. A synthetic immune receptor repertoire was used to minimize amplification bias, and any residual bias was removed computationally once sequencing was done. As for how the authors treated the data: Custom Python scripts were used to quantify repertoire diversity as the Shannon entropy index. Unsorted, CD4+ and CD8+ repertoires were examined separately, except in combined analyses, for which CD4+ and CD8+ sequences were merged in silico. A clone was considered expanded if an increase in frequency of at least 2-fold after treatment relative to C1D1 was found, and a pseudocount of 0.5 was applied to clones undetected at baseline. Singleton clones were defined as clones with 0 or 1 copy at C1D1, and non-singleton clones were defined as clones with 2 or more copies. Clones expanded in unsorted samples were assigned a CD4+, CD8+ or unknown annotation through matching of protein sequences in sorted samples from the same patient. Wilcoxon tests were applied to paired samples to test diversity changes from C1D1 to C4D1. Here the immuneACCESS table is served through TCRdb, limited to in-frame sequences with V and J called. Missing clones are a known gap in these copies; in checked studies unresolved V genes cover under half, and the rest lacks a known reason. That table gives V, J and clone size, and the DNA gave D and trimming. The sample table shows 50,000 to 65,000 clones, and 88% are seen once. Clones ranked in the top ten supply under 7% of the sample.

This specimen's time point label, per the study, means: cycle 2 day 1 (C2D1) of nivolumab. Every trial patient had relapsed following autologous stem cell transplantation, and prior brentuximab vedotin exposure was what differed among cohorts A, B and C. The trial cohort comprised about 60 patients with relapsed/refractory classical Hodgkin lymphoma whose best overall responses were complete response, partial response or progressive disease. Trial patients were treated with single-agent nivolumab in the multi-cohort phase II CheckMate 205 trial. An independent review committee assessed best overall response by applying the 2007 International Working Group response criteria. PBMCs from the trial were collected at three points: immediately before nivolumab initiation (C1D1), and during therapy at cycle 2 day 1 and cycle 4 day 1. Peripheral blood was collected in 8 mL Vacutainer Cell Preparation Tubes, from which PBMCs were isolated by centrifugation and then cryopreserved.

The CDR3 covers 16 residues, taking in both the cysteine and the phenylalanine. The CDR3 DNA has 48 bases and is translated from base 1. Relative to germline, V is 0 bases shorter and J is 2 bases shorter, with 11 bases between their ends. Taken from the germline V gene, the CDR1 and CDR2 loops are SGHRS and YFSETQ. The sample here was peripheral blood mononuclear cells (PBMCs), taken before the second cycle of nivolumab. The V and J genes are TRBV5-1 and TRBJ2-2; a tentative D match to TRBD2 spans 6 bases. This sequence originates from a human donor with classical Hodgkin lymphoma. The nucleotides are TGCGCCAGCAGCTTGGCGGGACTGGCTAACACCGGGGAGCTGTTTTTT. Its amino acids are CASSLAGLANTGELFF.